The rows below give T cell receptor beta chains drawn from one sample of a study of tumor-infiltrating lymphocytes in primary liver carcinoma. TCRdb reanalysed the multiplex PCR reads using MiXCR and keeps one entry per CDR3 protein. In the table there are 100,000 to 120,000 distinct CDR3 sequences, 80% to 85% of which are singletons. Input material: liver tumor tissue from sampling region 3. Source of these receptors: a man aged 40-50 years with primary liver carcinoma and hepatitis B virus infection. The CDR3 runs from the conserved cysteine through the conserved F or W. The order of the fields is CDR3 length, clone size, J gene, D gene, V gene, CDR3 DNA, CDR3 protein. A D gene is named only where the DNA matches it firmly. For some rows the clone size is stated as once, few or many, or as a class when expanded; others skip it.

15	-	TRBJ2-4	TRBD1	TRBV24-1	TGTGCCACCTGTGATTCGACAGGGGGGGTGAGCATTCAGTACTTC	CATCDSTGGVSIQYF
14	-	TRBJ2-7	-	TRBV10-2	TGCGCCAGCAGTGAGTCCCTCCAGGGAGGCGAGCAGTACTTC	CASSESLQGGEQYF
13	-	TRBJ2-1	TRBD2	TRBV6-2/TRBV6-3	TGCGCCAGCAGGACTAGCGGGAGAGCTGAGCAGTTCTTC	CASRTSGRAEQFF
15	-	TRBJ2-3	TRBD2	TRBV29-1	TGCAGCGTCTTCGGGACTAGTGGTCGGGGAGATACGCAGTATTTT	CSVFGTSGRGDTQYF
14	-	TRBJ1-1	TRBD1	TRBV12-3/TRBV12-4	TGTGCAAGCAGTTCCCCGACAGGGGGAACTGAAGCTTTCTTT	CASSSPTGGTEAFF
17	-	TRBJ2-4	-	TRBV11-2	TGTGCCAGCAGCTTAGATACTAGTGGAATTGCTAAAAAGATTCAGTACTTC	CASSLDTSGIAKKIQYF
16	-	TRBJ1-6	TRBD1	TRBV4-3	TGTGCCAGCAGCTCCTGGTACAGGGGAAGGAATTCACCCCTCCCCTTT	CASSSWYRGRNSPLPF
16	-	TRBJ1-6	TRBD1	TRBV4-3	TGCGCCAGCAGCTCCTCGGACAGGGGAAGCGATTCACCCCTCCACTTT	CASSSSDRGSDSPLHF
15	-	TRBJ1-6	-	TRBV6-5	TGTGCCAGCAGGAGAGACACTTGGGGCAGTTCACCCCTCCACTTT	CASRRDTWGSSPLHF
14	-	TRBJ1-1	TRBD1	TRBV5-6	TGTGCCAGCAGCCCACGACAGGGGCGGACTGAAGATTTCTTT	CASSPRQGRTEDFF
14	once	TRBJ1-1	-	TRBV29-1	TGCAACCTCCGCCCGTCCGGGAGAAACACTGAAGCCTTCTTT	CNLRPSGRNTEAFF
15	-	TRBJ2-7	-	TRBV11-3	TGTGACAGCAGCTTAGATCCAGGGACACCCTACGAGCAGTATTTC	CDSSLDPGTPYEQYF
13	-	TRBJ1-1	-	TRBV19	TGTGCCAGTAAATCTCCGGTGAACATTGAAACTTTCTTT	CASKSPVNIETFF
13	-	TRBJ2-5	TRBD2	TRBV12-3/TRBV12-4	TGTGTCAGCAGTCCGAACAGCGGGGAGACTCAGTACTTC	CVSSPNSGETQYF